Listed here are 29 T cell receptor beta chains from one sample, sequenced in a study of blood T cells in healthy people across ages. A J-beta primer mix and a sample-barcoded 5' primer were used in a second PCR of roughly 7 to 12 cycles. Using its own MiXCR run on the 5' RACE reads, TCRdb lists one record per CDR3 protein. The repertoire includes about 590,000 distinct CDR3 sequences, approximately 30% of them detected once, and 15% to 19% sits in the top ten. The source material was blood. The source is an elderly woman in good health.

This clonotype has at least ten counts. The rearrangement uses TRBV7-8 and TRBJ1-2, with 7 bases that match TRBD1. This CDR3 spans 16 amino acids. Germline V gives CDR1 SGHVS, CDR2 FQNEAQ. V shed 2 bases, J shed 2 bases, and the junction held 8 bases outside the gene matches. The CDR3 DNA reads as TGTGCCAGCAGCTTAACATCCCGGGACAGAAACTATGGCTACACCTTC. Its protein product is CASSLTSRDRNYGYTF.

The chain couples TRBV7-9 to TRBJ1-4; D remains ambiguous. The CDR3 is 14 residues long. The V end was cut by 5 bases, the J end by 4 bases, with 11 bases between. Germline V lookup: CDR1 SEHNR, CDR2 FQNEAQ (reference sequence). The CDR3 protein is CASSLTDVNEKLFF. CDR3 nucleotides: TGTGCCAGCAGCCTAACGGACGTTAATGAAAAACTGTTTTTT.

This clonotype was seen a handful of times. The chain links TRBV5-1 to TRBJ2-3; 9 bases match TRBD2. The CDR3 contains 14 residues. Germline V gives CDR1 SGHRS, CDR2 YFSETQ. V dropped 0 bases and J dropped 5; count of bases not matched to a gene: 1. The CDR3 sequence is CASSLETSGDTQYF. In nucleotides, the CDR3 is TGCGCCAGCAGCTTGGAGACTAGCGGAGATACGCAGTATTTT.

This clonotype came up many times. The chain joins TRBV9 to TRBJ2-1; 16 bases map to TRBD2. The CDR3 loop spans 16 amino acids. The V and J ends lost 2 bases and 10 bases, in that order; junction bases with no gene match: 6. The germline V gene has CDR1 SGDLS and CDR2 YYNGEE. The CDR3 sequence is CASSVRGTSGGVEQFF. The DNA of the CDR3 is TGTGCCAGCAGCGTTCGAGGGACTAGCGGGGGGGTAGAGCAGTTCTTC. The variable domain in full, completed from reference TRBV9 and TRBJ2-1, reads DSGVTQTPKHLITATGQRVTLRCSPRSGDLSVYWYQQSLDQGLQFLIQYYNGEERAKGNILERFSAQQFPDLHSELNLSSLELGDSALYFCASSVRGTSGGVEQFFGPGTRLTVL.

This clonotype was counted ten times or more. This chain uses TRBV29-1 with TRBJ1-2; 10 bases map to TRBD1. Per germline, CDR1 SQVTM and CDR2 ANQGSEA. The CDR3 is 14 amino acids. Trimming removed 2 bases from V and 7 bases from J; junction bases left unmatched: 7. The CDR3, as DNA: TGCAGCGTTGAATTATCCGGGACAGGGGCTGGCTACACCTTC. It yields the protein CSVELSGTGAGYTF.

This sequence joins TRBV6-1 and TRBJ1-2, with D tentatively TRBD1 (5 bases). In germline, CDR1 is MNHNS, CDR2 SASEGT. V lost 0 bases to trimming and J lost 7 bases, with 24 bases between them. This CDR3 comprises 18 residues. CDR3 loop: CASSEAGTRSTPVRGYTF. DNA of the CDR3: TGTGCCAGCAGTGAAGCCGGGACTCGATCCACCCCCGTACGTGGCTACACCTTC.

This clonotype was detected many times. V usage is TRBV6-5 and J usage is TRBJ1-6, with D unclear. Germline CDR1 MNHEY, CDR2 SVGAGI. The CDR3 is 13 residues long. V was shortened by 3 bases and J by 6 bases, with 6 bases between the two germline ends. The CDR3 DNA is TGTGCCAGCAGTTATTATAGTAATTCACCCCTCCACTTT. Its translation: CASSYYSNSPLHF.

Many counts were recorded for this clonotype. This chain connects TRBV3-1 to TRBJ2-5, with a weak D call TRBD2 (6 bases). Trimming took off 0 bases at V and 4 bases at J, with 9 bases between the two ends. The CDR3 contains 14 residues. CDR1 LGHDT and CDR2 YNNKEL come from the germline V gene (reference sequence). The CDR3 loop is CASSQETSLETQYF. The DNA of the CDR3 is TGTGCCAGCAGCCAAGAAACTAGCCTAGAGACCCAGTACTTC.

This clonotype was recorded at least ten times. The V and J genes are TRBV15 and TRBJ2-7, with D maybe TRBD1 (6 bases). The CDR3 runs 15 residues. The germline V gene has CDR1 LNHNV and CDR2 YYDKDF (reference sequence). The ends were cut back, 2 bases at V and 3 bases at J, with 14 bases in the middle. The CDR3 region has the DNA TGTGCCACCAGCAGATCGGGTGGACAGATCTACGAGCAGTACTTC. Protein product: CATSRSGGQIYEQYF.

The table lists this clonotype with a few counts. The CDR3 coding sequence is TGTGCCACCAGTCAGGGGTTCAATCAGCCCCAGCATTTT. Amino acid sequence: CATSQGFNQPQHF. The rearrangement links TRBV24-1 to TRBJ1-5, with a possible D match to TRBD1 (6 bases). The CDR3 has 13 amino acids. Germline V gene data show CDR1 as KGHDR and CDR2 as SFDVKD. Trimming removed 6 bases at V and 3 bases at J, with 8 bases between.

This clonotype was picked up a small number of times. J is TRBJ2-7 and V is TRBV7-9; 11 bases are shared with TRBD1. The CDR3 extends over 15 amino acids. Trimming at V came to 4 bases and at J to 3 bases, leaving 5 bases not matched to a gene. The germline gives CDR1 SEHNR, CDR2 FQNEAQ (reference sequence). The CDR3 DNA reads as TGTGCCAGCAGCTGGCCGGGACAGGGGGACTACGAGCAGTACTTC. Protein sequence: CASSWPGQGDYEQYF.

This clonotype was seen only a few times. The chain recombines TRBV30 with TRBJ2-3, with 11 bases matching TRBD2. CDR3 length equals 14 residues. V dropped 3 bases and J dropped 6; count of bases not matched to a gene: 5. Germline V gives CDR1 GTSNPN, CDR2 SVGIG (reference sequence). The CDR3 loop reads CAWRMVAGGDTQYF. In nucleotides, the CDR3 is TGTGCCTGGAGAATGGTAGCGGGGGGGGATACGCAGTATTTT.

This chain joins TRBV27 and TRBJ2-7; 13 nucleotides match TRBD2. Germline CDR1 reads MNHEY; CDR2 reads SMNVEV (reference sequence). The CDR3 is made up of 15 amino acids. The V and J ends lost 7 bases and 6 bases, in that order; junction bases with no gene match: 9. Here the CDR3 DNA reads TGTGCCAGCACCGTACTAGCGGGGGGGCCGGGCGAGCAGTACTTC. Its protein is CASTVLAGGPGEQYF.

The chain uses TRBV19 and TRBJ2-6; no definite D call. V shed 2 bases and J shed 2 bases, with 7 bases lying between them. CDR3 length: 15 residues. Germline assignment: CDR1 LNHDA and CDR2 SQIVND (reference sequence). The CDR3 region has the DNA TGTGCCAGTAGTATAAAAGGGCCTGGGGCCAACGTCCTGACTTTC. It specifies CASSIKGPGANVLTF.

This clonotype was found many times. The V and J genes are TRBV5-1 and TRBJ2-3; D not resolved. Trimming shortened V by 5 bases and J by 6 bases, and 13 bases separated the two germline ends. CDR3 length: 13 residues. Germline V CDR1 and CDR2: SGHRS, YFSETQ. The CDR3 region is CASSIRRPDTQYF. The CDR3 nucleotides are TGCGCCAGCAGTATCCGAAGACCCGATACGCAGTATTTT.

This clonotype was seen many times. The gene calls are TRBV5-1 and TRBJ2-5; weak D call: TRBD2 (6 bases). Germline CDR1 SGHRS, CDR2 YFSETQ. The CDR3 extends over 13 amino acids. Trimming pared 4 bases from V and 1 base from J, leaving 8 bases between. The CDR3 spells CASSIGSQETQYF. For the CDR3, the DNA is TGCGCCAGCAGCATCGGGAGCCAAGAGACCCAGTACTTC.

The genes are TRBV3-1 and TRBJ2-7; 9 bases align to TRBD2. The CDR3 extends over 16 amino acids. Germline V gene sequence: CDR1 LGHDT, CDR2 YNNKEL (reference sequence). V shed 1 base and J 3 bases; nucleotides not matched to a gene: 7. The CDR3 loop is CASSQGGGLANYEQYF. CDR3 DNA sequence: TGTGCCAGCAGCCAAGGAGGAGGACTAGCGAACTACGAGCAGTACTTC.

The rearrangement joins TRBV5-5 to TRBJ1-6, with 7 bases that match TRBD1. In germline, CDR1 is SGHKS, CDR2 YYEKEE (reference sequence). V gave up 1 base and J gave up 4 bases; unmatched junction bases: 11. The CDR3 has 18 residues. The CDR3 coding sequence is TGTGCCAGCAGCTTGCTCCCCGAGCCGGGACAGTATAATTCACCCCTCCACTTT. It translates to CASSLLPEPGQYNSPLHF.

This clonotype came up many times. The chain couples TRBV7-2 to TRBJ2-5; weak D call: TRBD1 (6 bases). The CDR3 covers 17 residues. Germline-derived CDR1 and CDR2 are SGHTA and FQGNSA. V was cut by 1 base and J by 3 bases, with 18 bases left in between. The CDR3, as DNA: TGTGCCAGCAGCTTAGGACTCCGGCAGGGGAGAAAAGAGACCCAGTACTTC. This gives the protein CASSLGLRQGRKETQYF.

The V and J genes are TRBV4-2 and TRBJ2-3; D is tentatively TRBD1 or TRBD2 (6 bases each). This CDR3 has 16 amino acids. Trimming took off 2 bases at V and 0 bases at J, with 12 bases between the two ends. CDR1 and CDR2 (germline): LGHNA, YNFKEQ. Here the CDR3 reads CASSQLRGASTDTQYF. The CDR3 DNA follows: TGTGCCAGCAGCCAACTGAGGGGGGCTAGCACAGATACGCAGTATTTT.

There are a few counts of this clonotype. The CDR3 DNA sequence: TGTGCCAGCAGGGCGGACACGGCAGGCTACACCTTC. It codes for CASRADTAGYTF. The rearrangement links TRBV2 to TRBJ1-2, with D perhaps matching TRBD1 (5 bases). The germline V and J ends were trimmed by 6 bases and 8 bases, with 13 bases remaining between them. CDR1 is SNHLY, CDR2 FYNNEI, per germline. The CDR3 length is 12 residues. The full variable domain, with the rest looked up from reference TRBV2 and TRBJ1-2, is EPEVTQTPSHQVTQMGQEVILRCVPISNHLYFYWYRQILGQKVEFLVSFYNNEISEKSEIFDDQFSVERPDGSNFTLKIRSTKLEDSAMYFCASRADTAGYTFGSGTRLTVV.

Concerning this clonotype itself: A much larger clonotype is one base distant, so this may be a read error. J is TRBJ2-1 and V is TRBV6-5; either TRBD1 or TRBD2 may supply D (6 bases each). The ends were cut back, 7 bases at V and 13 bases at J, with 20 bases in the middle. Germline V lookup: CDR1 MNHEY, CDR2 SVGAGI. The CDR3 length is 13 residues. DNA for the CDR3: TGTGCCAGCACCAGGAGGGGGTTTGAGACCCAGTTCTTC. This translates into CASTRRGFETQFF.

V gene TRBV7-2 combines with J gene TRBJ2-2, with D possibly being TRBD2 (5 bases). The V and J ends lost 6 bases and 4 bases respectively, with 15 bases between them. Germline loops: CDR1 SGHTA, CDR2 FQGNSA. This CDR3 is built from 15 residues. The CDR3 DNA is TGTGCCAGCAGTTCAAGTTTAACTAGCACCGGGGAGCTGTTTTTT. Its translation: CASSSSLTSTGELFF.

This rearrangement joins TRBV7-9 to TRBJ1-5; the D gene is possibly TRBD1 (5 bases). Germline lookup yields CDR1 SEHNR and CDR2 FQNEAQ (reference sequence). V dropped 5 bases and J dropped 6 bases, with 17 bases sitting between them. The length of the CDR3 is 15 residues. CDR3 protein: CASSPSMGLSQPQHF. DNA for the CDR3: TGTGCCAGCAGCCCTTCAATGGGGCTGAGTCAGCCCCAGCATTTT. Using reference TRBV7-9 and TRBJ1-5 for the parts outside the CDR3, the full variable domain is DTGVSQNPRHKITKRGQNVTFRCDPISEHNRLYWYRQTLGQGPEFLTYFQNEAQLEKSRLLSDRFSAERPKGSFSTLEIQRTEQGDSAMYLCASSPSMGLSQPQHFGDGTRLSIL.

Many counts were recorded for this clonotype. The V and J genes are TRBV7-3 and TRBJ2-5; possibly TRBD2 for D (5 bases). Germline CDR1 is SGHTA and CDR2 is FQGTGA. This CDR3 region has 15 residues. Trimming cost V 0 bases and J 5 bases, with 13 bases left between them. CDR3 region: CASSLTGLARETQYF. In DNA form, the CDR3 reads TGTGCCAGCAGCTTAACGGGCCTAGCAAGGGAGACCCAGTACTTC.

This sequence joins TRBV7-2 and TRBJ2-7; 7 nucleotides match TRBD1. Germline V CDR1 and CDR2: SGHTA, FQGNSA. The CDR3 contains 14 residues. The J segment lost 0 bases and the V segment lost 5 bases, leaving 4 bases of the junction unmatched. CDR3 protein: CASSQQGYSYEQYF. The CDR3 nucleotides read TGTGCCAGCAGCCAACAGGGGTACTCCTACGAGCAGTACTTC.

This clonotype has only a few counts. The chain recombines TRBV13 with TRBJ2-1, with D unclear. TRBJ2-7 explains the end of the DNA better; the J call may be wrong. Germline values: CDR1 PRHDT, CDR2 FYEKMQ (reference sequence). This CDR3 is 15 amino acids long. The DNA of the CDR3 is TGTGCCAGCTCCCCAACGGCGGTCTCCTACAATGAGCAGTACTTC. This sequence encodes CASSPTAVSYNEQYF.

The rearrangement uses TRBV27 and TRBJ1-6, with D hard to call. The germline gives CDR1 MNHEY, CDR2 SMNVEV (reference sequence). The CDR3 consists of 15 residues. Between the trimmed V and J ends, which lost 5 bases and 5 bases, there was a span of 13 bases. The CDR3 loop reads CASSATWLNNSPLHF. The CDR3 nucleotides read TGTGCCAGCAGTGCGACCTGGCTTAATAATTCACCCCTCCACTTT.

The CDR3 DNA is TGTGCCACCAGCAGAGAGTGGACAGGGGGCTCCAATGAGCAGTTCTTC. It yields the protein CATSREWTGGSNEQFF. The V and J genes are TRBV15 and TRBJ2-1; TRBD1 matches at 11 bases. With 0 bases clipped from V and 6 bases from J, the junction kept 4 bases outside the gene matches. The CDR3 covers 16 residues. Germline V gene lookup returns CDR1 LNHNV and CDR2 YYDKDF (reference sequence).